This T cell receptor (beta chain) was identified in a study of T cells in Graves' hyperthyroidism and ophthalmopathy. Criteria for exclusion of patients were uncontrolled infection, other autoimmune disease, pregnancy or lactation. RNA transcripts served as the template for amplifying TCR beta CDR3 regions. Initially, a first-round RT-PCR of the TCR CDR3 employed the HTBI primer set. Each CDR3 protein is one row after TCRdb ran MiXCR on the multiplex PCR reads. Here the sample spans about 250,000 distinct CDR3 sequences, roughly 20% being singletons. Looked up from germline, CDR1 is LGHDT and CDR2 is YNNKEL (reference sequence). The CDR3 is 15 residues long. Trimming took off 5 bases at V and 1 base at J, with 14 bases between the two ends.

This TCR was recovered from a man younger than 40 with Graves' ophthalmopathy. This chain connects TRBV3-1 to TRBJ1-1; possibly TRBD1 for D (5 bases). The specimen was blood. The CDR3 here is CASSIPRQTNTEAFF. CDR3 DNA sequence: TGTGCCAGCAGCATCCCGAGACAGACGAACACTGAAGCTTTCTTT.